A single sample is the source of the 27 T cell receptor beta chains below, sequenced in a study of OX40 agonist ivuxolimab in advanced cancers. Clones were read by immunoSEQ multiplex PCR, and TCRdb kept only the in-frame ones, dropping some. The sample has 9,500 to 15,000 clones, about four fifths seen once. The source was CD4+ or CD8+ T cells sorted from blood, collected in a trial of the OX40 agonist ivuxolimab. All receptors come from an adult with an advanced solid tumor such as melanoma, head and neck, liver or kidney cancer.

The J gene is TRBJ1-1, the V gene TRBV9; D not certain. Trimming shortened V by 3 bases and J by 4 bases, and 10 bases separated the two germline ends. CDR1 is SGDLS, CDR2 YYNGEE, per germline. This CDR3 is built from 13 residues. The CDR3 coding sequence is TGTGCCAGCAGCGGAGATCTTTTCACTGAAGCTTTCTTT. As protein: CASSGDLFTEAFF.

The gene calls are TRBV11-2 and TRBJ2-1, with 10 bases matching TRBD2. The V segment lost 0 bases and the J segment 9 bases; nucleotides outside the gene matches: 5. CDR1 and CDR2 from the germline V gene are SGHAT and FQNNGV. The CDR3 sequence is 15 residues long. DNA of the CDR3: TGTGCCAGCAGCTTAGAGTCTAGCGGGGGAATTGAGCAGTTCTTC. Protein product: CASSLESSGGIEQFF.

About this clone itself: The same CDR3 is also encoded by other DNA sequences in this sample. The chain recombines TRBV27 with TRBJ2-1; D call uncertain. In germline, CDR1 is MNHEY, CDR2 SMNVEV (reference sequence). The CDR3 runs to 13 residues. V lost 5 bases, J lost 4 bases, and 9 bases lay in between. This CDR3 is CASSLGIYNEQFF. DNA of the CDR3: TGTGCCAGCAGTCTAGGGATATACAATGAGCAGTTCTTC.

This clone was seen just once. The chain carries TRBV10-2 and TRBJ2-1; D is undetermined. From germline, CDR1 is WSHSY and CDR2 SAAADI. V shed 4 bases and J shed 11 bases, with 6 bases lying between them. This CDR3 contains 10 residues. As DNA, the CDR3 is TGCGCCAGCAGTGCGCCTAAGCAGTTCTTC. Protein sequence: CASSAPKQFF.

Notes on this clone: One base away lies a much larger clone, so this may be a sequencing read error. Other DNA sequences from this sample encode an identical CDR3 as well. The chain uses TRBV5-6 and TRBJ2-7; weak D call: TRBD1 (6 bases). The V gene's germline CDR1 is SGHDT and CDR2 YYEEEE. Trimming left V 0 bases short and J 3 bases short, with 7 bases between. This CDR3 is 13 amino acids long. In DNA form, the CDR3 reads TGTGCCAGCAGCTTGGGACAGGTCTACGAGCAGTACTTC. Translating it yields CASSLGQVYEQYF.

This chain connects TRBV19 to TRBJ1-1, with TRBD1 identical over 7 bases. J gave up 1 base and V 4 bases, and 3 bases lay outside the gene matches. Germline lookup yields CDR1 LNHDA and CDR2 SQIVND (reference sequence). The CDR3 has 14 residues. CDR3 sequence (DNA): TGTGCCAGTAGTACCCAGGGGGGGAACACTGAAGCTTTCTTT. Its translation is CASSTQGGNTEAFF.

The rearrangement joins TRBV27 to TRBJ2-1; 11 bases agree with TRBD2. The CDR3 runs 14 residues. CDR1 and CDR2 from the germline V gene are MNHEY and SMNVEV (reference sequence). V trimming: 0 bases; J trimming: 15 bases; junction bases outside the gene matches: 7. DNA for the CDR3: TGTGCCAGCAGTTTATCGTCTAGCGGGAGGTTGCGGTTCTTC. Encoded protein: CASSLSSSGRLRFF.

In DNA form, the CDR3 reads TGTGCCAGCAGCTTGGGACAGGGGGCTTACGAGCAGTACTTC. Protein: CASSLGQGAYEQYF. The chain employs TRBV13 and TRBJ2-7; the match to TRBD1 covers 12 bases. Germline CDR1 reads PRHDT; CDR2 reads FYEKMQ (reference sequence). The CDR3 totals 14 residues. V trimming: 3 bases; J trimming: 4 bases; junction bases outside the gene matches: 1.

This clone was seen more than once but under ten times. This chain joins TRBV7-6 and TRBJ2-3; either TRBD1 or TRBD2 may fit D (5 bases each). This CDR3 is built from 17 residues. Germline V gene sequence: CDR1 SGHVS, CDR2 FNYEAQ. Trimming removed 6 bases at V and 7 bases at J, with 26 bases between. The DNA of the CDR3 is TGTGCCAGCAGAGAACCGAGGGGTAGCGCTCCCGACCATACGCAGTATTTT. It translates to CASREPRGSAPDHTQYF.

The J gene is TRBJ1-1, the V gene TRBV4-3; 10 bases match TRBD1. This CDR3 comprises 18 residues. J lost 0 bases, V lost 4 bases, and 11 bases had no gene match. Germline CDR1 and CDR2: LGHNA and YSLEER. Here the CDR3 reads CASSPTGTGVFMNTEAFF. The CDR3 region has the DNA TGCGCCAGCAGCCCCACCGGGACAGGGGTTTTCATGAACACTGAAGCTTTCTTT.

The chain links TRBV9 to TRBJ1-1; no clear D. CDR3 size: 15 residues. V shed 0 bases and J shed 4 bases, with 13 bases lying between them. CDR1 SGDLS and CDR2 YYNGEE come from the germline V gene. CDR3: CASSVGSYSGTEAFF. The CDR3 region has the DNA TGTGCCAGCAGCGTAGGTAGTTATTCGGGCACTGAAGCTTTCTTT.

The gene calls are TRBV10-3 and TRBJ1-2; 10 bases agree with TRBD1. Germline V gene sequence: CDR1 ENHRY, CDR2 SYGVKD. J lost 7 bases, V lost 6 bases, and 8 bases had no gene match. This CDR3 spans 14 amino acids. Here the CDR3 DNA reads TGTGCCATCAGAGATCCGGGACAGGGGATTGGCTACACCTTC. The encoded protein is CAIRDPGQGIGYTF.

The V gene is TRBV29-1, the J gene TRBJ1-2; no clear D gene. V was trimmed by 5 bases and J by 6 bases, leaving 10 bases between them. CDR1 is SQVTM and CDR2 is ANQGSEA in the germline V gene. The CDR3 extends over 11 amino acids. CDR3 amino acids: CSVSGPDGYTF. The CDR3 region has the DNA TGCAGCGTTTCTGGGCCGGATGGCTACACCTTC.

V usage is TRBV6-5 and J usage is TRBJ2-7, with unresolved D. There are 15 residues in the CDR3. Looked up from germline, CDR1 is MNHEY and CDR2 is SVGAGI. V gave up 8 bases and J gave up 0 bases, with 17 bases separating them. The CDR3 DNA is TGTGCCAGCCATCCTACAGCGAAAAGCTCCTACGAGCAGTACTTC. Protein sequence: CASHPTAKSSYEQYF.

This chain uses TRBV7-9 with TRBJ1-1; D unresolved. Per germline, CDR1 SEHNR and CDR2 FQNEAQ (reference sequence). V shed 4 bases and J shed 4 bases, with 16 bases lying between them. The CDR3 covers 15 residues. This CDR3 is CASSSPFLRATEAFF. The CDR3 DNA sequence: TGTGCCAGCAGCTCCCCATTCTTGAGAGCCACTGAAGCTTTCTTT. The full variable domain, its missing parts supplied by reference TRBV7-9 and TRBJ1-1, is DTGVSQNPRHKITKRGQNVTFRCDPISEHNRLYWYRQTLGQGPEFLTYFQNEAQLEKSRLLSDRFSAERPKGSFSTLEIQRTEQGDSAMYLCASSSPFLRATEAFFGQGTRLTVV.

V gene TRBV5-6 combines with J gene TRBJ2-1; the match to TRBD1 covers 11 bases. Germline V gene sequence: CDR1 SGHDT, CDR2 YYEEEE. The CDR3 extends over 17 amino acids. Trimming removed 1 base from V and 6 bases from J; junction bases left unmatched: 9. CDR3 sequence (DNA): TGTGCCAGCAGCTTGTGGGGTTGGGACAGGGGGGGCAATGAGCAGTTCTTC. Its translation is CASSLWGWDRGGNEQFF.

This clone was detected only once. This chain connects TRBV5-1 to TRBJ1-4; no firm D call. Trimming removed 4 bases from V and 0 bases from J, with 10 bases in between. The CDR3 runs 15 residues. Germline CDR1 is SGHRS and CDR2 is YFSETQ. The CDR3 here is CASSEDGATNEKLFF. The CDR3 DNA reads as TGCGCCAGCAGCGAGGACGGAGCAACTAATGAAAAACTGTTTTTT.

The chain links TRBV19 to TRBJ2-7; D not resolved. The V and J ends lost 5 bases and 2 bases respectively, with 16 bases between them. The germline gives CDR1 LNHDA, CDR2 SQIVND (reference sequence). The CDR3 is 15 amino acids. The CDR3 DNA sequence: TGTGCCAGTAGTTCCCGAGGAGCGTTTCCCTACGAGCAGTACTTC. This translates into CASSSRGAFPYEQYF.

This clone came up a few times. The chain uses TRBV6-5 and TRBJ2-1; tentatively, D is TRBD2 (6 bases). Germline V gene sequence: CDR1 MNHEY, CDR2 SVGAGI. Trimming shortened V by 2 bases and J by 8 bases, and 19 bases separated the two germline ends. The length of the CDR3 is 16 residues. CDR3 sequence: CASSYAGREARDEQFF. The DNA of the CDR3 is TGTGCCAGCAGTTACGCTGGAAGGGAGGCCCGGGATGAGCAGTTCTTC.

The chain employs TRBV4-2 and TRBJ2-7; D is uncertain. V gave up 0 bases and J gave up 5 bases, with 17 bases separating them. The CDR3 extends over 16 amino acids. Germline lookup yields CDR1 LGHNA and CDR2 YNFKEQ. The CDR3 nucleotides read TGTGCCAGCAGCCAAGAGGCCGGAGCCGCTTGGAACGAGCAGTACTTC. Protein sequence: CASSQEAGAAWNEQYF.

The J gene is TRBJ2-1, the V gene TRBV9; the match to TRBD2 covers 11 bases. Trimming cost V 4 bases and J 7 bases; bases outside gene matches: 7. The length of the CDR3 is 15 residues. Germline V gene lookup returns CDR1 SGDLS and CDR2 YYNGEE. As DNA, the CDR3 is TGTGCCAGCAGCCTTAGCGGGGGGGCCTTTAATGAGCAGTTCTTC. Translated, it gives CASSLSGGAFNEQFF.

The chain joins TRBV19 to TRBJ2-5, with a tentative D call TRBD2 (6 bases). V was pared by 2 bases and J by 2 bases, with 6 bases between. Per the germline V gene, CDR1 is LNHDA and CDR2 is SQIVND (reference sequence). This CDR3 has 13 amino acids. Here the CDR3 DNA reads TGTGCCAGTAGTATACTAGCGCAAGAGACCCAGTACTTC. Protein product: CASSILAQETQYF.

The genes are TRBV9 and TRBJ1-3; D uncertain. CDR3 size: 13 residues. In germline, CDR1 is SGDLS, CDR2 YYNGEE. The V and J ends lost 3 bases and 4 bases respectively, with 8 bases between them. The CDR3 is CASSGNRGNTIYF. In DNA, the CDR3 is TGTGCCAGCAGCGGAAACCGGGGAAACACCATATATTTT.

The chain carries TRBV11-2 and TRBJ2-7; no clear D. CDR3 size: 15 residues. V was clipped by 1 base and J by 3 bases, with 13 bases between them. Germline-derived CDR1 and CDR2 are SGHAT and FQNNGV. CDR3 protein: CASSLAPGPYYEQYF. Here the CDR3 DNA reads TGTGCCAGCAGCTTAGCCCCGGGCCCTTACTACGAGCAGTACTTC.

The rearrangement uses TRBV27 and TRBJ2-3; D is possibly TRBD1 (5 bases). The CDR3 is 13 residues long. Germline V gene sequence: CDR1 MNHEY, CDR2 SMNVEV (reference sequence). V lost 2 bases and J lost 7, with 10 bases in between. The CDR3 sequence: CASSLRRANTQYF. In DNA form, the CDR3 reads TGTGCCAGCAGTTTACGCAGGGCTAATACGCAGTATTTT.

In its sample, this clone was seen once. V usage is TRBV6-5 and J usage is TRBJ1-1; maybe TRBD1 (6 bases). This CDR3 contains 14 residues. Germline V gives CDR1 MNHEY, CDR2 SVGAGI. V gave up 7 bases and J gave up 6 bases, with 18 bases separating them. CDR3 sequence: CASTPNDRFAEAFF. The DNA for the CDR3 is TGTGCCAGCACCCCGAACGACAGGTTCGCTGAAGCTTTCTTT.

The chain employs TRBV9 and TRBJ2-3, with TRBD1 matching over 10 bases. Unmatched junction bases numbered 6, after V lost 3 bases and J lost 2 bases. CDR3 length: 16 amino acids. Per the germline V gene, CDR1 is SGDLS and CDR2 is YYNGEE. The CDR3 region has the DNA TGTGCCAGCAGCGAGGGACAGGGGCGATCCACAGATACGCAGTATTTT. Its protein is CASSEGQGRSTDTQYF.